Included here is one T cell receptor (beta chain) sequence, with context. Its specificity is unknown. The study drew its donors from healthy HIV-negative adults without recent acute infections or vaccinations. The data belong to a study of shared clonotypes between healthy human individuals. Germline CDR1 SGHNT, CDR2 YYREEE (reference sequence). The CDR3 spans 15 residues. With V trimmed by 4 bases and J by 3 bases, 4 bases remained unmatched. Assay used: immunoSEQ multiplex PCR; TCRdb lists only in-frame clones, some missing. The table lists roughly 2.4 million clones, approximately 95% of them singletons, with 0.13% in the top ten. The study's findings and limits: Sequencing depth was expected to influence donor clonotype sharing. What limited the represented genetic and exposure-history diversity was the small number of donors. Across four donors, naive CD4 shared approximately 4.5%, naive CD8 more than 3%, memory CD4 approximately 2.5%, memory CD8 around 0.42%.

Material: naive CD4+ T cells sorted from blood. This sample's subset: CD45RA+ positively selected. This chain connects TRBV5-4 to TRBJ2-5; TRBD2 matches 12 bases. This clonotype originated in a young man in good health. The CDR3 nucleotides are TGTGCCAGCAGCCCCGCTAGCGGGAGGGAAGAGACCCAGTACTTC. The encoded protein is CASSPASGREETQYF.